A single sample gave rise to the 23 T cell receptor gamma chains below, sequenced in a study of Vδ1+ human thymocytes (dated by TCRdb to the late 2010s). The paper as a whole reports these results and caveats: Unlike the oligoclonal repertoires in peripheral blood, the thymic TRG and TRD repertoires appeared highly polyclonal, with Gaussian CDR3 length distributions.

The antigens of these receptors remain unknown. The sequencing machine was an Illumina MiSeq. RNA extraction was carried out with the RNeasy mini kit, and reverse transcription was then done using Superscript III. Multiplex PCR was used to generate CDR3 amplicons, with pooled V-gene forward primers and a constant-region reverse primer carrying Illumina adaptor overhangs. TCRdb reprocessed the public data with the CATT caller; entries with the same nucleotide sequence were combined afterwards. Present in this sample are over 25,000 gamma-chain clones, around a fifth of which were seen just once. The ten largest clones represent 1.8% of the sample. The material sequenced was Vdelta1+ gamma-delta thymocytes from the thymus. The meaning of the sample's cell subset or site label: FACS-sorted CD3+ TCRalphabeta- TCRVdelta1+ TCRVdelta2- thymocytes. All receptors come from a boy under two years old who had congenital heart surgery.

This clone was detected a few times. This specimen includes other DNA sequences encoding the same CDR3. The J gene is TRGJ1 or TRGJ2, the V gene TRGV5. CDR3 length: 14 residues. Per the germline V gene, CDR1 is VINAFY and CDR2 is YDVSNSKD. V lost 0 bases and J lost 4; bases outside the gene matches: 6. CDR3 sequence (DNA): TGTGCCACCTGGGACAGGCCGGAGTATTATAAGAAACTCTTT. Amino acid sequence: CATWDRPEYYKKLF.

V is TRGV9 and J is TRGJ1 or TRGJ2. Germline V CDR1 and CDR2: GITISATS, ISYDGTV (reference sequence). The CDR3 has 17 amino acids. V trimming: 0 bases; J trimming: 3 bases; junction bases outside the gene matches: 14. The DNA for the CDR3 is TGTGCCTTGTGGGAGGTGCTCGGAGGGGAAACTTATTATAAGAAACTCTTT. Residues: CALWEVLGGETYYKKLF.

V usage is TRGV2 and J usage is TRGJ1 or TRGJ2. The ends lost 0 bases at V and 8 bases at J; junction bases unmatched: 7. The germline V gene has CDR1 EGSNGY and CDR2 YDSYNSKV. The CDR3 has 13 residues. CDR3 protein: CATWDGQSDKKLF. In nucleotides, the CDR3 is TGTGCCACCTGGGACGGGCAGTCGGATAAGAAACTCTTT.

To note about this clone: Other DNA sequences of this sample code for an identical CDR3. V and J are TRGV2 and TRGJ1 or TRGJ2. Germline CDR1 reads EGSNGY; CDR2 reads YDSYNSKV. This CDR3 has 12 amino acids. The V segment lost 0 bases and the J segment 8 bases; nucleotides outside the gene matches: 4. CDR3 bases: TGTGCCACCTGGGACGGGAGAAATAAGAAACTCTTT. Translation: CATWDGRNKKLF.

The chain carries TRGV3 and TRGJ1 or TRGJ2. Germline V gene sequence: CDR1 VTNTFY, CDR2 YDVSTARD (reference sequence). V trimming: 0 bases; J trimming: 7 bases; junction bases outside the gene matches: 12. This CDR3 region has 15 residues. The CDR3 DNA reads as TGTGCCACCTGGGACAGGCTGCCCGTGGGGTATAAGAAACTCTTT. This translates into CATWDRLPVGYKKLF.

This chain links TRGV9 with TRGJP1. V lost 2 bases and J lost 8; bases outside the gene matches: 17. The CDR3 has 17 residues. The germline V gene encodes CDR1 GITISATS and CDR2 ISYDGTV (reference sequence). CDR3 in amino acids: CALWEATTPTNGWFKIF. In DNA form, the CDR3 reads TGTGCCTTGTGGGAGGCGACAACACCCACAAACGGTTGGTTCAAGATATTT.

In the case of this clone: At one end the junction does not follow the germline gene, possibly because of a read error. The V call is TRGV9, the J call TRGJ1 or TRGJ2. In germline, CDR1 is GITISATS, CDR2 ISYDGTV (reference sequence). The CDR3 contains 14 residues. The CDR3 here is CALWGVQGYYKKLF. CDR3 nucleotide sequence: TGTGCCTTGTGGGGGGTGCAGGGTTATTATAAGAAACTCTTT.

Of note for this clone: Since a much larger clone is just one base distant, this may be a read error. Additional DNA sequences in this sample encode the identical CDR3. V gene TRGV2 combines with J gene TRGJ1 or TRGJ2. The CDR3 extends over 12 amino acids. From germline, CDR1 is EGSNGY and CDR2 YDSYNSKV. The V gene end was trimmed by 0 bases and the J gene end by 8 bases; junction bases not matched to a gene: 4. The CDR3 nucleotides are TGTGCCACCTGGGACGGGCGCCATAAGAAACTCTTT. Its translation is CATWDGRHKKLF.

This clone showed up just a few times. The sample carries other DNA sequences with the same CDR3. The chain couples TRGV4 to TRGJ1 or TRGJ2. CDR1 and CDR2 from the germline V gene are EGSTGY and YDSYTSSV. The CDR3 has 13 amino acids. The ends lost 1 base at V and 3 bases at J; junction bases unmatched: 3. CDR3 coding DNA: TGTGCCACCTGGGATGGTCGTTATTATAAGAAACTCTTT. Its translation is CATWDGRYYKKLF.

A few counts support this clone. This rearrangement joins TRGV2 to TRGJ1 or TRGJ2. Germline-derived CDR1 and CDR2 are EGSNGY and YDSYNSKV. The length of the CDR3 is 15 residues. V shed 0 bases, J shed 8 bases, and the junction held 13 bases outside the gene matches. The CDR3 loop reads CATWDGRAGHNKKLF. The CDR3 DNA sequence: TGTGCCACCTGGGACGGGCGGGCCGGACACAATAAGAAACTCTTT.

The chain links TRGV3 to TRGJ1 or TRGJ2. From germline, CDR1 is VTNTFY and CDR2 YDVSTARD (reference sequence). The CDR3 runs to 15 residues. Germline trimming cut 0 bases from V and 4 bases from J; bases unmatched to any gene: 9. The CDR3 reads CATWDRPNLYYKKLF. CDR3 sequence (DNA): TGTGCCACCTGGGACAGGCCAAACCTCTATTATAAGAAACTCTTT.

Details on this clone: Being one base from a much bigger clone, this may be a read error. J is TRGJ1 or TRGJ2 and V is TRGV4. Germline CDR1 and CDR2: EGSTGY and YDSYTSSV. CDR3 size: 9 residues. In DNA form, the CDR3 reads TGTGCCACCTCGGATAAGAAACTCTTT. It encodes CATSDKKLF.

This clone is categorized as medium-sized. A single base separates this from a much larger clone, so it may be a read error. This sample also contains other DNA sequences that code for the same CDR3. This sequence joins TRGV4 and TRGJ1 or TRGJ2. This CDR3 region has 11 residues. CDR1 is EGSTGY, CDR2 YDSYTSSV, per germline. In nucleotides, the CDR3 is TGTGCCACCTGGGATTACTATAAGAAACTCTTT. It codes for CATWDYYKKLF.

There are a few counts of this clone. This sequence joins TRGV8 and TRGJ1 or TRGJ2. Losses at the gene ends were 3 bases for V and 2 bases for J; bases not matched to a gene: 7. The CDR3 contains 14 residues. CDR1 is VENAVY and CDR2 is YDSYNSRV in the germline V gene. The CDR3 DNA reads as TGTGCCACCTGGGATGTATCGGATTATTATAAGAAACTCTTT. Its translation: CATWDVSDYYKKLF.

This clone was counted only a few times. Other DNA sequences from this sample encode an identical CDR3 as well. The chain uses TRGV9 and TRGJ1 or TRGJ2. CDR1 is GITISATS and CDR2 is ISYDGTV in the germline V gene (reference sequence). The trim removed 1 base at V and 10 bases at J, leaving 4 bases unmatched. The CDR3 is made up of 11 amino acids. The CDR3 protein is CALWEVLKKLF. DNA of the CDR3: TGTGCCTTGTGGGAGGTATTGAAGAAACTCTTT.

This clone was detected a few times. The chain employs TRGV9 and TRGJ1 or TRGJ2. V dropped 4 bases and J dropped 6; count of bases not matched to a gene: 3. CDR1 is GITISATS and CDR2 is ISYDGTV in the germline V gene (reference sequence). This CDR3 is built from 11 residues. The CDR3 here is CALWDPYKKLF. CDR3 DNA: TGTGCCTTGTGGGACCCTTATAAGAAACTCTTT.

This clone was counted only a few times. The same CDR3 also results from other DNA sequences found in this sample. The chain couples TRGV3 to TRGJ1 or TRGJ2. The germline CDR1 and CDR2 sequences are VTNTFY and YDVSTARD (reference sequence). This CDR3 has 14 residues. Trimming cost V 0 bases and J 4 bases; bases outside gene matches: 6. The chain's CDR3 is CATWDRRRYYKKLF. CDR3 DNA sequence: TGTGCCACCTGGGACAGGCGTAGGTATTATAAGAAACTCTTT.

This clone was seen only a few times. The V and J genes are TRGV9 and TRGJ1 or TRGJ2. CDR3 size: 15 residues. Losses at the gene ends were 0 bases for V and 10 bases for J; bases not matched to a gene: 15. Germline V gene data show CDR1 as GITISATS and CDR2 as ISYDGTV (reference sequence). The CDR3 DNA follows: TGTGCCTTGTGGGAGGTGCAATGTCTTTTTGGGAAGAAACTCTTT. It encodes CALWEVQCLFGKKLF.

V usage is TRGV9 and J usage is TRGJ1 or TRGJ2. Losses at the gene ends were 3 bases for V and 3 bases for J; bases not matched to a gene: 11. This CDR3 is built from 15 residues. The V gene's germline CDR1 is GITISATS and CDR2 ISYDGTV (reference sequence). The CDR3 protein is CALWEPQPLYYKKLF. The CDR3 DNA reads TGTGCCTTGTGGGAGCCCCAGCCCCTTTATTATAAGAAACTCTTT.

On this clone itself: A read error may produce the germline difference seen at one junction end. Other DNA sequences from this sample encode an identical CDR3 as well. V gene TRGV9 combines with J gene TRGJ1 or TRGJ2. CDR3 length: 11 amino acids. Per the germline V gene, CDR1 is GITISATS and CDR2 is ISYDGTV (reference sequence). The CDR3 sequence is CALWVYTKKLF. The CDR3 DNA follows: TGTGCATTGTGGGTGTACACAAAGAAACTCTTT.

This chain connects TRGV9 to TRGJ1 or TRGJ2. CDR3 length: 11 amino acids. The V segment lost 3 bases and the J segment 10 bases; nucleotides outside the gene matches: 6. Per germline, CDR1 GITISATS and CDR2 ISYDGTV (reference sequence). DNA of the CDR3: TGTGCCTTGTGGGAGAAAGGGAAGAAACTCTTT. Translated: CALWEKGKKLF.

J is TRGJ1 or TRGJ2 and V is TRGV3. The V gene's germline CDR1 is VTNTFY and CDR2 YDVSTARD (reference sequence). CDR3 size: 15 residues. V was clipped by 2 bases and J by 4 bases; unmatched bases: 11. CDR3 sequence reads: CATWDTHLSYYKKLF. DNA for the CDR3: TGTGCCACCTGGGACACCCATTTGTCCTATTATAAGAAACTCTTT.

This clone came up a few times. V gene TRGV4 combines with J gene TRGJ1 or TRGJ2. The V segment lost 0 bases and the J segment 0 bases; nucleotides outside the gene matches: 5. From germline, CDR1 is EGSTGY and CDR2 YDSYTSSV. The CDR3 covers 15 residues. The CDR3 nucleotides are TGTGCCACCTGGGATGGGGCCCTGAATTATTATAAGAAACTCTTT. Its protein is CATWDGALNYYKKLF.